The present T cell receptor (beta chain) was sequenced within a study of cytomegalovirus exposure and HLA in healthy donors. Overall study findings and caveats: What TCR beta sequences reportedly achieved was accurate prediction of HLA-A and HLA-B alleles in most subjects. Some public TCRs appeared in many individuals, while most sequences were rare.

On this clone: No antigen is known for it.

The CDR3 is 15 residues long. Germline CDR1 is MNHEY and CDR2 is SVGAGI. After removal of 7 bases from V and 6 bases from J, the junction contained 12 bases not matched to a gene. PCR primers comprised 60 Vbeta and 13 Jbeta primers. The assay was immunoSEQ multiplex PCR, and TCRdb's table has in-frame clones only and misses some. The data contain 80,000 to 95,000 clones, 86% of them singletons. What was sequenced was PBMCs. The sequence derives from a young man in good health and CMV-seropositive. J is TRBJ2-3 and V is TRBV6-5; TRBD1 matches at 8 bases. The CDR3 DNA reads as TGTGCCAGCACCTATGTGGCAGGGGGCTGGGATACGCAGTATTTT. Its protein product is CASTYVAGGWDTQYF.